The table lists the clone carrying this T cell receptor (beta chain) with a count of one. The sample originates from a study of shared clonotypes between healthy human individuals. The data were produced by immunoSEQ multiplex PCR, yet TCRdb's version contains in-frame clones alone and is incomplete. Found here are 2 million to 2.5 million clones, about 92% of them singletons; the top ten hold about 0.41%. V lost 4 bases, J lost 0 bases, and 10 bases lay in between. The V gene's germline CDR1 is SGHRS and CDR2 YFSETQ. The CDR3 consists of 14 residues. This chain joins TRBV5-1 and TRBJ2-5; D is uncertain. The source of this sequence is a man aged 18-30 years in good health. Some clones in this sample may be carry-over from other donors' samples. The sequencing input was naive CD4+ T cells from PBMCs. Subset given: CD45RA+ positively selected. In DNA, the CDR3 is TGCGCCAGCAGCCAGCAACTTAACCAAGAGACCCAGTACTTC. Translating it yields CASSQQLNQETQYF.